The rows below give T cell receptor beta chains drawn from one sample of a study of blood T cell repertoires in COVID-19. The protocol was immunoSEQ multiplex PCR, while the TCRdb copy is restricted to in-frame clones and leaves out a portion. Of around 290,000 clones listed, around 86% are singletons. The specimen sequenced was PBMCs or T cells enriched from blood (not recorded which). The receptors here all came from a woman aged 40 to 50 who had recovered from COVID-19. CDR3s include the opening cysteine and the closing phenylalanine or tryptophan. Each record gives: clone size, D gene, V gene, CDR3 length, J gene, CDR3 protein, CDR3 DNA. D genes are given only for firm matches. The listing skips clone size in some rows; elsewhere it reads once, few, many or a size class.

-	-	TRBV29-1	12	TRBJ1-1	CSGGARNTEAFF	TGCAGCGGGGGGGCTCGAAACACTGAAGCTTTCTTT
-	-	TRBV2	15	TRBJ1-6	CASSDQGSRESPLHF	TGTGCCAGCAGTGACCAGGGGAGTCGGGAATCACCCCTCCACTTT
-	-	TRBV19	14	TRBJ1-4	CASSSGDTNEKLFF	TGTGCCAGTAGTAGCGGGGACACTAATGAAAAACTGTTTTTT
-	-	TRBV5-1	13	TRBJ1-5	CASSTQDGEPQHF	TGCGCCAGCAGCACACAGGATGGGGAGCCCCAGCATTTT
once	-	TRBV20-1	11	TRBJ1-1	CSSVWGGRAFF	TGCAGTTCTGTTTGGGGGGGGAGAGCTTTCTTT
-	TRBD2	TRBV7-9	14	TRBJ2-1	CASGLAGGHNEQFF	TGTGCCAGCGGTCTAGCGGGGGGGCACAATGAGCAGTTCTTC
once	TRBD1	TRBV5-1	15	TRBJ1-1	CASSFGQAENTEAFF	TGCGCCAGCAGCTTTGGACAGGCTGAGAACACTGAAGCTTTCTTT
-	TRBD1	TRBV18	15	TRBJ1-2	CASSPYGQGAYGYTF	TGTGCCAGCTCACCTTATGGACAGGGGGCCTATGGCTACACCTTC
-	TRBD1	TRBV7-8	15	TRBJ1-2	CASSYRDRGDYGYTF	TGTGCCAGCAGCTACCGGGACAGGGGTGACTATGGCTACACCTTC
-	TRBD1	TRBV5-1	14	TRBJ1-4	CASSLRPDREELFF	TGCGCCAGCAGCTTGAGGCCCGACAGGGAAGAACTGTTTTTT
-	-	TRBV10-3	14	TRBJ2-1	CAISESAGYNEQFF	TGTGCCATCAGTGAGTCGGCGGGGTACAATGAGCAGTTCTTC
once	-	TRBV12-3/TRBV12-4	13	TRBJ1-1	CASTKQGNTEAFF	TGTGCCAGCACCAAACAGGGGAACACTGAAGCTTTCTTT
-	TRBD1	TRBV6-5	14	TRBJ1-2	CASSLRTGLYGYTF	TGTGCCAGCAGTTTACGGACAGGGCTATATGGCTACACCTTC
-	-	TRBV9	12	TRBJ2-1	CASSGTFNEQFF	TGTGCCAGCAGCGGGACTTTTAATGAGCAGTTCTTC
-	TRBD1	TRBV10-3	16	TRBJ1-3	CAISPGQAISGNTIYF	TGTGCCATCAGTCCCGGACAGGCGATCTCTGGAAACACCATATATTTT
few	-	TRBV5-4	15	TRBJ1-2	CASSLDRSYGDGYTF	TGTGCCAGCAGCTTGGACAGGTCCTATGGGGATGGCTACACCTTC
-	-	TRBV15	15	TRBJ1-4	CATSRDKGWDEKLFF	TGTGCCACCAGCAGAGATAAGGGGTGGGATGAAAAACTGTTTTTT
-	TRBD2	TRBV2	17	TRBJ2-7	CASSDDQKRAGDSEQYF	TGTGCCAGCAGCGACGATCAAAAGAGAGCGGGAGACAGCGAGCAGTACTTC
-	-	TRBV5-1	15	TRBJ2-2	CASSPRGANTGELFF	TGCGCCAGCAGCCCCAGGGGCGCGAACACCGGGGAGCTGTTTTTT
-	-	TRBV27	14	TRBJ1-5	CASSPVGFNQPQHF	TGTGCCAGCAGCCCGGTCGGGTTCAATCAGCCCCAGCATTTT
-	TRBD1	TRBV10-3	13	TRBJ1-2	CAIRKTGGEGYTF	TGTGCCATCAGAAAGACAGGGGGCGAAGGCTACACCTTC
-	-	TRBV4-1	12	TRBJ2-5	CASSHYGGTQYF	TGCGCCAGCAGCCATTACGGCGGGACCCAGTACTTC
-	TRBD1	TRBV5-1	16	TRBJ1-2	CASSPRGQLDNYGYTF	TGCGCCAGCAGCCCAAGGGGACAGCTAGATAACTATGGCTACACCTTC
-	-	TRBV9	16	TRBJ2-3	CASSLLGGYSTDTQYF	TGTGCCAGCAGCCTCCTCGGCGGGTATAGCACAGATACGCAGTATTTT
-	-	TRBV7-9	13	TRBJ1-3	CASSSGPPGTIYF	TGTGCCAGCAGCTCCGGACCCCCGGGGACCATATATTTT
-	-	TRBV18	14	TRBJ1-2	CASSWDTANYGYTF	TGTGCCAGCTCATGGGACACCGCTAACTATGGCTACACCTTC
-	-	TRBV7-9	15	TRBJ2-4	CASSLALGGKNIQYF	TGTGCCAGCAGCTTAGCGCTCGGGGGAAAAAACATTCAGTACTTC
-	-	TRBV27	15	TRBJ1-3	CASSLKPFSGNTIYF	TGTGCCAGCAGTTTAAAGCCTTTCTCTGGAAACACCATATATTTT
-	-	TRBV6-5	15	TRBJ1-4	CASSYPTEKHEKLFF	TGTGCCAGCAGTTATCCCACAGAAAAACATGAAAAACTGTTTTTT
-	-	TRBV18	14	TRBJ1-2	CASSPLQQGNGYTF	TGTGCCAGCTCACCACTTCAACAGGGAAATGGCTACACCTTC
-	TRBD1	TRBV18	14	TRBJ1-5	CASSLGQGHQPQHF	TGTGCCAGCTCACTTGGACAGGGGCATCAGCCCCAGCATTTT
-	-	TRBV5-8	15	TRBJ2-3	CASSLGGAGTDTQYF	TGTGCCAGCAGCTTGGGTGGAGCGGGTACAGATACGCAGTATTTT
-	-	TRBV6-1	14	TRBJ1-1	CASSEVRENTEAFF	TGTGCCAGCAGTGAAGTCAGGGAGAACACTGAAGCTTTCTTT
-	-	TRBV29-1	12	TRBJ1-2	CSVENRNYGYTF	TGCAGCGTTGAAAACAGGAACTATGGCTACACCTTC
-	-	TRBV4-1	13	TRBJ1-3	CASSQDTRNTIYF	TGCGCCAGCAGCCAAGATACGCGGAACACCATATATTTT
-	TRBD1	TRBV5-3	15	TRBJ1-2	CARSGSGQGIGGYTF	TGTGCCAGAAGCGGATCGGGACAGGGGATAGGGGGCTACACCTTC
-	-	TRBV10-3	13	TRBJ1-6	CAIRDNYNSPLHF	TGTGCCATCCGCGACAACTATAATTCACCCCTCCACTTT
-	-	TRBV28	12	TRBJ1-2	CASSREFAGYTF	TGTGCCAGCAGCCGGGAGTTTGCGGGCTACACCTTC
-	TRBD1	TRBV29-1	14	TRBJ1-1	CSVVRDRGYTEAFF	TGCAGCGTTGTACGAGACAGGGGTTATACTGAAGCTTTCTTT
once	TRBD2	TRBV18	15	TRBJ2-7	CASSPRTSGPYEQYF	TGTGCCAGCTCACCACGGACTAGCGGACCCTACGAGCAGTACTTC
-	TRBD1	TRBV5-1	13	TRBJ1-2	CAGWTGVNYGYTF	TGCGCCGGATGGACAGGGGTCAACTATGGCTACACCTTC
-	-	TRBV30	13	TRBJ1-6	CAWSDRVGSPLHF	TGTGCCTGGAGTGACAGGGTGGGATCACCCCTCCACTTT
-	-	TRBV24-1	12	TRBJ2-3	CATSDHRDTQYF	TGTGCCACCAGTGATCACAGGGATACGCAGTATTTT